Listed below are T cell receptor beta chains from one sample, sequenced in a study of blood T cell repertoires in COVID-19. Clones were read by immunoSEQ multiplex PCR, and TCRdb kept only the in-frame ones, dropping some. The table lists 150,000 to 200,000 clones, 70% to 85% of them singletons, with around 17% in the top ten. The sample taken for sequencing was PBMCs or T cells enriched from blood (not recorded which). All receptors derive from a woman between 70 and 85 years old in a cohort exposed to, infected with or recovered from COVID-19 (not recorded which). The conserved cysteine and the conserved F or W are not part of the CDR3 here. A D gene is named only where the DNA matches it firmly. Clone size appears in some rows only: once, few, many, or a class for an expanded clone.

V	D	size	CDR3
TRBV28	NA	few	ASSPLFSDEQY
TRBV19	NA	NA	ASSISLGGDYEQY
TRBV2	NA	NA	ASSEQGYYGYT
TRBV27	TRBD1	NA	ASSPGQQETQY
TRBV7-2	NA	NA	ASSLVLIGQPQH
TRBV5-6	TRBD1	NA	ASSREGRGLAGYT
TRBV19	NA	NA	ASISGTPYNEQF
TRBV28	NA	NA	ASSLYPQGTNEKLF
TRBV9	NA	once	ASSPQTGNTEAF
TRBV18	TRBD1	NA	ASSPGTGGNEQF
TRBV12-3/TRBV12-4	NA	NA	ASSTYGTDTQY
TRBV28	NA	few	ASSPRAGKSYNEQF
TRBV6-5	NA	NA	ASSYSGNQGYGYT
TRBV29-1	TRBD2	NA	SAATSGETQY
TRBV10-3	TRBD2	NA	AISVLLQTSGAGEF
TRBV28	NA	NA	ASSLLPLSTWSYEQY
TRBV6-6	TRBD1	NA	ASLDPGTGYEKLF
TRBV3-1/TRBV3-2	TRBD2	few	ASSQDRSASGRSDTQY
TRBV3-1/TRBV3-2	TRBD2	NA	ASTETSGRHEQF
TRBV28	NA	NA	ATWREPNSPLH
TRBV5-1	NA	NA	ASSQDSGRGYT
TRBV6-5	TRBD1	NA	ASSRQGNEKLF
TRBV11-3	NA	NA	ASSRGLIGELF
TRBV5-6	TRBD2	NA	ASSGIAGGLYSYNEQF
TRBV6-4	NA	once	ASSEQANEKLF
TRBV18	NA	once	ASSPYGGQYTGELF
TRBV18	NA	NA	ASSHSFGNTEAF
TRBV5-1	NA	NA	ASSSAGGTDTQY
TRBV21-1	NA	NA	ARKRQGAGIHNEQF
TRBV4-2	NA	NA	ASSQGGLAANEQY
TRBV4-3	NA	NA	ASSQEWVAANEQF
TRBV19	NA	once	ATTGPLRGSYNEQF
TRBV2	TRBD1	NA	ASSETGTANTGELF
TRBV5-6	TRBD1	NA	ASSADRGDEKLF
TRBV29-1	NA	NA	SVLTWTGELF
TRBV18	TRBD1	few	ASSPQGAQGEQY
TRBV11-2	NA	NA	ASSLEGAAYNEQF
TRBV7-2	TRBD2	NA	ASRTSVQETQY
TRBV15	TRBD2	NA	ATSRDPSWGLAGRGQF
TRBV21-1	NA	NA	ASSLWTSGGACGTDTQY
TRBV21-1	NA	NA	ASSPRPPQGGREKLF
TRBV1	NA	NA	TSSQDRQGVNEQY
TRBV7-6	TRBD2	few	ASSLEAGGRDEQY
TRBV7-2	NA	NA	ASSLVGEGYGYT
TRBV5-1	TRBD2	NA	ASSLEGSGTSTDTQY
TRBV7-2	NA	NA	ASSRDWTNTGELF
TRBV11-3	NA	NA	ASSLEALYEQY
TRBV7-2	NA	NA	ASSLGREYGELF
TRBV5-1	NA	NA	ASSLAGVAGEKLF
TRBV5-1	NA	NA	ASSLLGSGANVLT
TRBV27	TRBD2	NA	ASSPLGTSGNYEQY
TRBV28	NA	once	ASRLQGRDGYT
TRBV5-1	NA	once	ASSPTGGSGANVLT
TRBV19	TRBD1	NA	ASTSRQGRYNEQF